This entry features one TCR beta chain sequence. Its target is not known. This sample stems from a study of shared clonotypes between healthy human individuals. The study's findings and limits: Non-shared clonotypes had lower generation probabilities than those shared by all four donors.

The deep-level immunoSEQ assay was used. Clones were sequenced by immunoSEQ multiplex PCR, and TCRdb holds only the in-frame ones, with some missing. The data show millions of clones, around nine tenths seen once. Germline V gene lookup returns CDR1 LGHNA and CDR2 YSLEER. There are 14 residues in the CDR3. The trim removed 0 bases at V and 5 bases at J, leaving 1 base unmatched. The sequenced sample consisted of naive CD4+ T cells sorted from blood. Subset indicated: CD45RA+ positively selected. The rearrangement joins TRBV4-3 to TRBJ2-7, with TRBD1 identical over 10 bases. The sequence was obtained from a man between 18 and 35 years old in good health. This CDR3 is CASSQETGGHEQYF. The CDR3 coding sequence is TGCGCCAGCAGCCAAGAGACAGGGGGCCACGAGCAGTACTTC.